These 5 T cell receptor beta chains came from one sample sequenced in a study of cytomegalovirus exposure and HLA in healthy donors. In the PCR, 60 Vbeta and 13 Jbeta primers were used. TCRdb's table, derived via immunoSEQ multiplex PCR, lists solely in-frame clones and lacks some. The data contain around 130,000 clones, more than 80% of them seen just once; the ten biggest clones take up roughly 2.5%. Source material: PBMCs. All receptors come from a young man in good health and CMV-seronegative.

The chain couples TRBV29-1 to TRBJ1-2, with 11 positions matching TRBD1. Germline-derived CDR1 and CDR2 are SQVTM and ANQGSEA. V lost 3 bases, J lost 4 bases, and 4 bases stayed unmatched. The CDR3 contains 14 residues. CDR3 sequence (DNA): TGCAGCGTTGACACGGGACAGGGGGTCTATGGCTACACCTTC. Translation: CSVDTGQGVYGYTF.

V and J are TRBV2 and TRBJ2-5, with 8 bases identical to TRBD2. J lost 7 bases, V lost 0 bases, and 4 bases had no gene match. Germline V gene data show CDR1 as SNHLY and CDR2 as FYNNEI. The length of the CDR3 is 14 residues. The CDR3 reads CASSEAGTSGTQYF. The DNA for the CDR3 is TGTGCCAGCAGTGAAGCCGGGACTAGTGGGACCCAGTACTTC.

V is TRBV2 and J is TRBJ1-2; 10 bases map to TRBD1. Germline V gene sequence: CDR1 SNHLY, CDR2 FYNNEI. The CDR3 consists of 15 residues. Trimming cost V 5 bases and J 6 bases; bases outside gene matches: 9. Written as DNA, the CDR3 is TGTGCCAGCAGTCCAAGAGGGACAGGGGACGATGGCTACACCTTC. Residues: CASSPRGTGDDGYTF. The variable domain in full, with the rest retrieved from reference TRBV2 and TRBJ1-2, is EPEVTQTPSHQVTQMGQEVILRCVPISNHLYFYWYRQILGQKVEFLVSFYNNEISEKSEIFDDQFSVERPDGSNFTLKIRSTKLEDSAMYFCASSPRGTGDDGYTFGSGTRLTVV.

The chain employs TRBV27 and TRBJ1-5; D is ambiguous. Trimming left V 3 bases short and J 4 bases short, with 7 bases between. This CDR3 is 13 amino acids long. CDR1 is MNHEY, CDR2 SMNVEV, per germline (reference sequence). The CDR3 loop is CASSLTTNQPQHF. CDR3 nucleotide sequence: TGTGCCAGCAGTTTGACGACAAATCAGCCCCAGCATTTT.

Regarding this clone: One junction end disagrees with the germline gene, perhaps due to a read error. The chain uses TRBV6-5 and TRBJ2-1, with 9 nucleotides matching TRBD1. This CDR3 comprises 14 residues. Per germline, CDR1 MNHEY and CDR2 SVGAGI. CDR3 protein: CASSKSTTGGERVF. In nucleotides, the CDR3 is TGTGCCAGCAGCAAATCGACTACAGGGGGCGAAAGAGTCTTC.